The 17 T cell receptor beta chains presented below share a single source sample, sequenced in a study of vaccination effects on CD4 cells after COVID-19. Produced via immunoSEQ multiplex PCR; TCRdb's table is partial and in-frame only. The sample gives over 60,000 clones, 70% to 75% of which show up once; approximately 1.5% is in the top ten. Sequencing was preceded by expansion of antigen-specific CD4+ T cells with viral peptide pools in the ViraFEST assay. An approximately 10-day culture period preceded the isolation of CD4+ T cells. Either the mRNA-1273 or the BNT162b2 vaccine was given to participants as two doses. The antigens these receptors bind are not known. Sequenced here: CD4+ T cells from PBMCs cultured with HCoV-229E spike peptides, sampled after COVID-19 vaccination. The source is a human donor who received a COVID-19 vaccine.

This clone was detected only a few times. This chain uses TRBV28 with TRBJ1-3; no definite D call. This CDR3 spans 11 amino acids. The germline V and J ends were trimmed by 8 bases and 8 bases, with 10 bases remaining between them. Germline V CDR1 and CDR2: MDHEN, SYDVKM. The CDR3 reads CASRLLDTIYF. The CDR3 nucleotides read TGTGCCAGCCGTCTCCTGGACACCATATATTTT.

This chain connects TRBV18 to TRBJ1-3, with 8 bases fitting TRBD1. J gave up 0 bases and V 2 bases, and 6 bases lay outside the gene matches. The CDR3 totals 17 residues. The germline V gene encodes CDR1 KGHSH and CDR2 LQKENI. The CDR3 loop is CASSPGQGPTSGNTIYF. The CDR3 DNA is TGTGCCAGCTCACCAGGACAGGGCCCCACCTCTGGAAACACCATATATTTT.

The chain couples TRBV6-5 to TRBJ2-2; D is unresolved. The CDR3 covers 14 residues. The V end was cut by 3 bases, the J end by 3 bases, with 8 bases between. Germline CDR1 MNHEY, CDR2 SVGAGI. This CDR3 is CASSYWHDTGELFF. Written as DNA, the CDR3 is TGTGCCAGCAGTTATTGGCATGACACCGGGGAGCTGTTTTTT.

This clone showed up just a few times. The chain's CDR3 is CATSDSRTGWQPQHF. The CDR3 nucleotides are TGTGCCACCAGTGATTCCAGGACAGGCTGGCAGCCCCAGCATTTT. The chain couples TRBV24-1 to TRBJ1-5; 7 bases line up with TRBD1. The CDR3 is made up of 15 amino acids. Germline CDR1 KGHDR, CDR2 SFDVKD. V trimming: 2 bases; J trimming: 7 bases; junction bases outside the gene matches: 7.

This clone was seen a few times. J is TRBJ1-1 and V is TRBV20-1, with D tentatively TRBD1 (5 bases). From germline, CDR1 is DFQATT and CDR2 SNEGSKA (reference sequence). V dropped 5 bases and J dropped 6 bases, with 10 bases sitting between them. The CDR3 spans 11 residues. The CDR3 bases are TGCAGTGCTCCGAAGGGGTCTGAAGCTTTCTTT. Translation: CSAPKGSEAFF.

This clone was counted a single time. V gene TRBV30 combines with J gene TRBJ2-6; perhaps TRBD2 as D (5 bases). V gave up 0 bases and J gave up 2 bases, with 8 bases separating them. The CDR3 has 15 amino acids. CDR1 is GTSNPN, CDR2 SVGIG, per germline (reference sequence). The DNA for the CDR3 is TGTGCCTGGAGTGTCCCGGGGACTGGGGCCAACGTCCTGACTTTC. Protein sequence: CAWSVPGTGANVLTF.

The chain combines TRBV18 with TRBJ2-7; TRBD1 aligns across 12 bases. This CDR3 region has 13 residues. CDR1 is KGHSH, CDR2 LQKENI, per germline. The CDR3 bases are TGTGCCAGCTCACAGTCCCGGGACAGGGGGCGGGACGTC. As protein: CASSQSRDRGRDV.

V gene TRBV7-3 combines with J gene TRBJ2-2; 7 nucleotides agree with TRBD1. Per germline, CDR1 SGHTA and CDR2 FQGTGA. V lost 2 bases and J lost 6; bases outside the gene matches: 9. The CDR3 length is 16 residues. The CDR3 is CASSLLGDSAPGELFF. The CDR3 DNA reads as TGTGCCAGCAGCTTATTAGGGGACAGTGCACCCGGGGAGCTGTTTTTT.

V and J are TRBV6-5 and TRBJ1-4; TRBD1 agrees at 8 bases. Germline V gene sequence: CDR1 MNHEY, CDR2 SVGAGI. V was pared by 7 bases and J by 7 bases, with 5 bases of the junction left unmatched. This CDR3 spans 13 amino acids. DNA of the CDR3: TGTGCCAGCAACACAGGGGGAAGTGAAAAACTGTTTTTT. Translation gives CASNTGGSEKLFF.

The chain uses TRBV28 and TRBJ2-1; TRBD1 agrees at 8 bases. The CDR3 is made up of 15 amino acids. V lost 6 bases to trimming and J lost 6 bases; unmatched junction nucleotides: 10. Germline V CDR1 and CDR2: MDHEN, SYDVKM. The CDR3 spells CASSSGQGTGNEQFF. The CDR3 nucleotides are TGTGCCAGCAGCTCCGGACAGGGAACGGGCAATGAGCAGTTCTTC.

The rearrangement links TRBV5-1 to TRBJ1-1; TRBD1 is a possible D gene (5 bases). V was shortened by 5 bases and J by 5 bases, with 16 bases between the two germline ends. Per germline, CDR1 SGHRS and CDR2 YFSETQ. The CDR3 is made up of 14 amino acids. CDR3 amino acids: CASRLQGIETEAFF. In DNA form, the CDR3 reads TGCGCCAGCAGACTCCAGGGTATAGAAACTGAAGCTTTCTTT.

The chain recombines TRBV10-3 with TRBJ2-7, with TRBD1 matching over 8 bases. CDR3 length: 14 residues. Germline trimming cut 4 bases from V and 6 bases from J; bases unmatched to any gene: 8. Germline-derived CDR1 and CDR2 are ENHRY and SYGVKD. The CDR3 nucleotides are TGTGCCATCAGTGGTCAGGGGGCGAGGGGCGAGCAGTACGTC. Translating it yields CAISGQGARGEQYV.

The chain carries TRBV4-1 and TRBJ1-1, with D possibly matching TRBD1 (5 bases). Between the trimmed V and J ends, which lost 2 bases and 2 bases, there was a span of 12 bases. The CDR3 runs to 15 residues. Per the germline V gene, CDR1 is MGHRA and CDR2 is YSYEKL. CDR3 sequence (DNA): TGCGCCAGCAGCCAAAGGGACGGGAGAAACACTGAAGCTTTCTTT. This encodes CASSQRDGRNTEAFF.

The rearrangement links TRBV2 to TRBJ1-1; no clear D gene. This CDR3 has 13 amino acids. The germline gives CDR1 SNHLY, CDR2 FYNNEI. Between the trimmed V and J ends, which lost 8 bases and 0 bases, there was a span of 10 bases. The CDR3 nucleotides are TGTGCCAGCGGCGGGCAGATGAACACTGAAGCTTTCTTT. Translating it yields CASGGQMNTEAFF.

This clone has just one count. The CDR3 nucleotides read TGTGCCAGCAGCACCGGGGACAGCAAAGAGACCCAGTACTTC. Protein: CASSTGDSKETQYF. J is TRBJ2-5 and V is TRBV5-8; 7 nucleotides agree with TRBD1. The CDR3 contains 14 residues. Per germline, CDR1 SGHTS and CDR2 YDEGEE. V shed 4 bases and J 3 bases; nucleotides not matched to a gene: 6. The full variable domain, in which reference TRBV5-8 and TRBJ2-5 provide the parts outside the CDR3, is EAGVTQSPTHLIKTRGQQATLRCSPISGHTSVYWYQQALGLGLQFLLWYDEGEERNRGNFPPRFSGRQFPNYSSELNVNALELEDSALYLCASSTGDSKETQYFGPGTRLLVL.

The table lists this clone with a few counts. The chain carries TRBV5-1 and TRBJ2-1; D is perhaps TRBD2 (6 bases). Per germline, CDR1 SGHRS and CDR2 YFSETQ. The V and J ends lost 4 bases and 5 bases respectively, with 13 bases between them. The CDR3 loop spans 14 amino acids. DNA for the CDR3: TGCGCCAGCAGCGAGACTAGTACTAACAATGAGCAGTTCTTC. Residues: CASSETSTNNEQFF.

This clone was seen a single time. The rearrangement links TRBV5-1 to TRBJ2-2; 9 bases are a match to TRBD1. This CDR3 is built from 19 residues. Trimming cost V 4 bases and J 3 bases; bases outside gene matches: 16. CDR1 SGHRS and CDR2 YFSETQ come from the germline V gene. CDR3 protein: CASSQNKPTGGAHTGELFF. CDR3 DNA sequence: TGCGCCAGCAGCCAAAATAAACCCACAGGGGGCGCGCACACCGGGGAGCTGTTTTTT.